This T cell receptor beta chain appears in the sequencing data of a study of beta chain features in type 1 diabetes (dated by TCRdb to the late 2010s). Regarding the study in general: Mean age, gender distribution, total cell number and subset yield were not different between patients and healthy donors. Across all samples, 90 million to 130 million sorted cells were examined, and cell number per subset correlated strongly with RNA yield. In the study, TCRB repertoires of sorted circulating CD4+ T cell subsets from recently diagnosed type 1 diabetes patients were compared with those of matched healthy donors. Whereas all 30 or so donors provided naive and central memory subsets, regulatory and stem cell-like memory subsets were isolated from just 8 patients and roughly 8 healthy donors.

From each donor, a single peripheral blood sample of about 100 mL on average was drawn into heparinised tubes. A BD FACSAria II was used to sort naive, central memory, regulatory and stem cell-like memory CD4+ T cells with a panel that included CD45RO, CCR7, CD25, CD127, CD95 and CD27. A purity above 95% was achieved for all sorted populations. PBMCs were isolated immediately by Lymphoprep density gradient centrifugation and stained directly without culture. So that batch effects would be minimized, each experiment stained and sorted samples in pairs, pairing one healthy donor with one patient. Trimming removed 9 bases from V and 3 bases from J, leaving 15 bases between the germline ends. The germline V gene gives CDR1 as MDHEN and CDR2 as SYDVKM. The CDR3, from cysteine to phenylalanine, totals 13 residues. The read is trimmed to its CDR3 DNA, 39 bases read in frame from base 1. Regarding this clone: No antigen is known for it. The sample holds no much larger clone one base away, and base qualities are not on file.

The entire isolated RNA was reverse transcribed using the High Capacity cDNA Reverse Transcription Kit, and thus expressed TCRB transcripts were sequenced. Deep immunoSEQ sequencing was performed on naive, central memory and regulatory T cell samples, with an average of around 3.5 million total reads per sample. After sorted cells were lysed in RLT buffer, RNA was extracted with DNase-treated RNeasy Micro or Mini kits, with the choice depending on cell number. Each cell subset was processed separately to prevent cross-contamination, with patient and healthy donor samples processed together. The immunoSEQ multiplex PCR was used to amplify TCRB sequences from cDNA, generating 87-bp fragments that spanned the CDR3 region. Sequencing of the amplicons was done on the Illumina HiSeq platform. Per the source publication's procedure: Synthetic template baselines were used to correct PCR bias computationally, reads within Hamming distance 2 were collapsed, and singletons that could not be merged were discarded. Reads were aligned against IMGT to assign V, D and J genes, CDR3 length and insertions or deletions at six rearrangement sites. Within each subset, clonotype counts were normalized to sorted cell number, after which true diversity and Gini coefficients were computed with the tcR R package. The overlap coefficient, calculated on TCRB nucleotide sequences, was used to quantify repertoire sharing. Out-of-frame TCRB sequences from naive cells were analyzed as a proxy for the pre-selection repertoire. TCRdb's version of the immuneACCESS table is confined to in-frame rearrangements and falls short of the full clone set. An unresolved V gene accounts for under half of the shortfall where checked; the remainder is of unknown origin. V and J calls and clone size follow that table, whereas D and trimming were derived from the DNA. Here the sample has about 930,000 clones; about a sixth occur a single time. The top ten constitute around 0.02% of the sample.

Results and caveats for the whole study, not just this receptor: PCR may preferentially amplify shorter templates, but because patient and control samples were amplified and corrected together, any resulting skew would affect both groups equally. At VDJ recombination sites, patients with type 1 diabetes made fewer insertions and deleted more nucleotides, a pattern implying thymic rearrangement abnormalities. Because cDNA was sequenced instead of genomic DNA, activated cells with high expression could be over-represented, although the groups did not differ in activation or CD3 levels. Type 1 diabetes patients showed a moderate but significant shortening of TCRB CDR3 length in all four CD4+ subsets. Because small numbers of individuals were included in the HLA sub-analyses, any influence of HLA type on TCRB rearrangement was left unresolved. Naive, central memory and regulatory TCRB repertoires appeared to be more alike among patients than among healthy donors.

The rearranged chain carries TRBV28 and TRBJ2-7; confidence is insufficient to name the D gene. The receptor's source is a woman younger than 30 in good health. The sequenced sample was naive CD4+ T cells from blood. This specimen's cell subset or site label, per the study, means: true naive CD4+ T cells. In nucleotides, the sequence is TGTGCCAGTAAGACGAGACACCTCTACGAGCAGTACTTC. The resulting protein is CASKTRHLYEQYF.